This T cell receptor (beta chain) was obtained from a study of blood T cell repertoires in COVID-19. Deletions cut 10 bases from V and 3 bases from J, with 10 bases between. The germline V gene has CDR1 ENHRY and CDR2 SYGVKD. The CDR3 spans 11 residues. Assay used: immunoSEQ multiplex PCR; TCRdb lists only in-frame clones, some missing. The profile shows approximately 350,000 clones, about 90% of them singletons. Input material: peripheral blood. The chain carries TRBV10-3 and TRBJ2-7; perhaps TRBD1 as D (6 bases). The sequence came from a woman between 65 and 79 years old with COVID-19, enrolled during active disease. CDR3 protein: CATEDSYEQYF. Here the CDR3 DNA reads TGTGCCACCGAGGACAGCTACGAGCAGTACTTC.